This T cell receptor beta chain stems from a study of T cells in Graves' hyperthyroidism and ophthalmopathy. The germline gives CDR1 MNHNS, CDR2 SASEGT. This CDR3 comprises 15 residues. Trimming took off 6 bases at V and 0 bases at J, with 14 bases between the two ends. Using more than 8 ml of fresh peripheral blood, PBMCs were prepared. RNA transcripts yielded amplified TCR beta CDR3 regions. The TCR CDR3 first-round RT-PCR relied on the HTBI primer set. TCRdb fed the multiplex PCR reads into MiXCR, producing one record per CDR3 protein. The sample yields roughly 700,000 distinct CDR3 sequences, 17% seen once.

V usage is TRBV6-1 and J usage is TRBJ1-1; no clear D gene. This sequence originates from a man aged 50 to 59 with Graves' hyperthyroidism. The material sequenced was blood. Written as DNA, the CDR3 is TGTGCCAGCAGCCCCTATTGGAATATGAACACTGAAGCTTTCTTT. This encodes CASSPYWNMNTEAFF.